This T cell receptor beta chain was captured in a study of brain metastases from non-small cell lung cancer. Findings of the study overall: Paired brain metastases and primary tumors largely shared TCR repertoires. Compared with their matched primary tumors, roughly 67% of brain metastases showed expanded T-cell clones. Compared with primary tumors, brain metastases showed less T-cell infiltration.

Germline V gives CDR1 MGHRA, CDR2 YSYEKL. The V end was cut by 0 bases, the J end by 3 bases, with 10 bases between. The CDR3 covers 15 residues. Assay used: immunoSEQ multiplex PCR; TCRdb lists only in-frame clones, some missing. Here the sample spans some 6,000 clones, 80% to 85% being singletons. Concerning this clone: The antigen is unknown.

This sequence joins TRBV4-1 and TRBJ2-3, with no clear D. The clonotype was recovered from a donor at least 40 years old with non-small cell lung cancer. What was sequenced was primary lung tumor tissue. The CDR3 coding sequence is TGCGCCAGCAGCCAAGATGGAGTTGGAACAGATACGCAGTATTTT. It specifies CASSQDGVGTDTQYF.